This paragraph covers one TCR beta chain sequence. Its matching antigen is unknown. The sample is drawn from a study of vaccination effects on CD4 cells after COVID-19. The CDR3 sequence is 14 residues long. Germline CDR1 is MNHEY and CDR2 is SVGAGI. Losses at the gene ends were 6 bases for V and 3 bases for J; bases not matched to a gene: 7. The table came from immunoSEQ multiplex PCR; TCRdb's copy has only in-frame clones and leaves some out. The data hold around 83,000 clones, with 70% to 75% observed a single time. Under the ViraFEST assay, PBMC were stimulated with viral peptide pools so that antigen-specific CD4+ T cells expanded. Sequencing was performed afterwards. Culture lasted around eleven days before CD4+ T cell isolation. The vaccine recipients had no prior SARS-CoV-2 infection, with negative nucleocapsid antibodies.

The sequence came from a human donor who received a COVID-19 vaccine. V and J are TRBV6-5 and TRBJ1-2, with 7 bases aligning to TRBD1. This specimen consisted of CD4+ T cells from PBMCs cultured with HCoV-229E spike peptides, obtained before COVID-19 vaccination. For the CDR3, the DNA is TGTGCCAGCAGCAACCCCGGGACAGACTATGGCTACACCTTC. Its translation: CASSNPGTDYGYTF.